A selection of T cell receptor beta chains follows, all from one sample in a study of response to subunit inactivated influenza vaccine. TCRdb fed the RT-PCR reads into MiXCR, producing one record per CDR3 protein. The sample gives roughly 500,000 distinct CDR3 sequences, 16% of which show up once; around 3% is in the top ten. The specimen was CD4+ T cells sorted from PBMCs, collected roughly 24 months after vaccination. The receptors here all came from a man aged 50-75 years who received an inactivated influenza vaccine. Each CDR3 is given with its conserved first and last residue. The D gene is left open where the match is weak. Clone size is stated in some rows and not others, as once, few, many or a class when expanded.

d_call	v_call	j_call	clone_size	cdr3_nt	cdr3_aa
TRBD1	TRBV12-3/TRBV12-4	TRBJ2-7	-	TGTGCCAGCACCTTCGCGTCAGGGGGCAGCCACGAGCAGTACTTC	CASTFASGGSHEQYF
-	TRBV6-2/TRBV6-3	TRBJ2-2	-	TGTGCCAGCCAGGGGACTCCAAACACCGGGGAGCTGTTTTTT	CASQGTPNTGELFF
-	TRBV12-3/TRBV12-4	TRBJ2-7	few	TGTGCCAGCAGTCACAACAGGGTCGACAGGTGGGAGCAGTACTTC	CASSHNRVDRWEQYF
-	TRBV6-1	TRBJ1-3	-	TGTGCCAGCAGTGGGCCGAGTGTCCGCTCTGGAAACACCATATATTTT	CASSGPSVRSGNTIYF
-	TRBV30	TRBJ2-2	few	TGTGCCTGGAGTCCCCTCGACAGTAACACCGGGGAGCTGTTTTTT	CAWSPLDSNTGELFF
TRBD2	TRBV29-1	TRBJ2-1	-	TGCAGCGCCTTGACTAGCGGGTACAATGAGCAGTTCTTC	CSALTSGYNEQFF
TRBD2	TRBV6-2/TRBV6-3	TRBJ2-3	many	TGTGCCAGCAGCCCCCGCTACGGGCTAGCGGGGTCATCTTTGGGCACAGATACGCAGTATTTT	CASSPRYGLAGSSLGTDTQYF
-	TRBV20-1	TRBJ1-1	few	TGCAGTGCGAGACGAGACAGGCACACTGAAGCTTTCTTT	CSARRDRHTEAFF
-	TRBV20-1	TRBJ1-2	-	TGCAGTGCTAATGTCCGGGGCGGCTATGGCTACACCTTC	CSANVRGGYGYTF
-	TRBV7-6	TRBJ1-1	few	TGTGCCAGCAGCATCACCATGGGCCCTATCATGAACACTGAAGCTTTCTTT	CASSITMGPIMNTEAFF
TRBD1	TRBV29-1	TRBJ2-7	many	TGCAGCGCTGGAATTCAACAGGGGTACGAGCAGTACTTC	CSAGIQQGYEQYF
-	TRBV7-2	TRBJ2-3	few	TGTGCCAGCAGCTTATTTGGGCGTATCACAGATACGCAGTATTTT	CASSLFGRITDTQYF
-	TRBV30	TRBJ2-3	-	TGTGCCTGGAGTGGGCTCGGGGGGCTGCAGTATTTT	CAWSGLGGLQYF
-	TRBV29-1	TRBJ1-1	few	TGCAGCGTTGTAGAAGGGGTCACTGAAGCTTTCTTT	CSVVEGVTEAFF
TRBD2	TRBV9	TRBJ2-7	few	TGTGCCAGCAGCGTAGGTCTTAGCGGGAACTACGAGCAGTACTTC	CASSVGLSGNYEQYF
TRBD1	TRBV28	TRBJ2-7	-	TGTGCCAGCAGAGGGACAGGGGGGAAAGGCGAGCAGTACTTC	CASRGTGGKGEQYF
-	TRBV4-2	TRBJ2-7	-	TGTGCCAGCAGCCCGGCCGGTTCCGAGCAGTACTTC	CASSPAGSEQYF
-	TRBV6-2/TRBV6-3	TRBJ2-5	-	TGTGCCAGCAGTTACGAGGGTTGGACCCAGTACTTC	CASSYEGWTQYF
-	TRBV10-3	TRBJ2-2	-	TGTGCCATCAGTGAAGACCCCCAAGGTAGCGGGGAGCTGTTTTTT	CAISEDPQGSGELFF
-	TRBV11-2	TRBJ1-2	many	TGTGCCAGCAGCGCCACAGCGAACTATGGCTACACCTTC	CASSATANYGYTF
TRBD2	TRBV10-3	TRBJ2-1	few	TGTGCCATCAGTGAGTCTAGCGGGAGGGGGAATGAGCAGTTCTTC	CAISESSGRGNEQFF
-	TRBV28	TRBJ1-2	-	TGTGCCAGCAGTGTACAGCGCTCTTATGGCTACACCTTC	CASSVQRSYGYTF
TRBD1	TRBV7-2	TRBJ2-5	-	TGTGCCAGCAGCTTAGGCGGACAGGGCCAGTACTTC	CASSLGGQGQYF
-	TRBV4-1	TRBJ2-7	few	TGCGCCAGCAGCCAAGGGGTCAGGGGCCACGAGCAGTACTTC	CASSQGVRGHEQYF
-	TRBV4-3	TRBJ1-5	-	TGCGCCAGCAGCCAAGAGGTCGGTAACAATCAGCCCCAGCATTTT	CASSQEVGNNQPQHF
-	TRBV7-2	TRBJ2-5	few	TGTGCCAGCACCGATGCCGGGACCCAGTACTTC	CASTDAGTQYF
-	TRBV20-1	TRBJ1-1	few	TGCAGTGCCCGGACCTCCCTAGGGGGAACTGAAGCTTTCTTT	CSARTSLGGTEAFF